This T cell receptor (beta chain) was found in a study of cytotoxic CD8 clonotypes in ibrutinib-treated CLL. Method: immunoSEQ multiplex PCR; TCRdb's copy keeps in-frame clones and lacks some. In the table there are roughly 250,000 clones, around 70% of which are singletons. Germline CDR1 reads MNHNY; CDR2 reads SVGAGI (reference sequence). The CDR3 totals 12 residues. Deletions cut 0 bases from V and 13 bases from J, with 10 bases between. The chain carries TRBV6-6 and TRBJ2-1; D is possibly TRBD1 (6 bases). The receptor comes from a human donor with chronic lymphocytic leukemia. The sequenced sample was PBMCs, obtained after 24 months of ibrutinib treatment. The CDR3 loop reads CASSYSTGLQFF. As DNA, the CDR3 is TGTGCCAGCAGTTACTCGACAGGACTTCAGTTCTTC.